Included here is one T cell receptor beta chain sequence, with context. The antigen is unknown. The sample is drawn from a study of shared clonotypes between healthy human individuals. General study points: In contrast to clonotypes shared by all four donors, non-shared clonotypes had lower generation probabilities.

Sequencing used immunoSEQ multiplex PCR; TCRdb keeps in-frame clones, though not all of them. Here the sample spans around 1.4 million clones, approximately 98.5% being singletons. The receptor comes from a man aged 25-45 years in good health. Sequencing was performed on naive CD4+ T cells sorted from blood. Regarding subset: CD45RA+ positively selected.

The CDR3, as DNA: TGCAGTGCTAGAGAGGATTCCATGCAGTACTTC. Translating gives CSAREDSMQYF. The chain couples TRBV20-1 to TRBJ2-7; D not resolved. The CDR3 sequence is 11 residues long. The V and J ends lost 0 bases and 9 bases respectively, with 9 bases between them. The germline CDR1 and CDR2 sequences are DFQATT and SNEGSKA (reference sequence).